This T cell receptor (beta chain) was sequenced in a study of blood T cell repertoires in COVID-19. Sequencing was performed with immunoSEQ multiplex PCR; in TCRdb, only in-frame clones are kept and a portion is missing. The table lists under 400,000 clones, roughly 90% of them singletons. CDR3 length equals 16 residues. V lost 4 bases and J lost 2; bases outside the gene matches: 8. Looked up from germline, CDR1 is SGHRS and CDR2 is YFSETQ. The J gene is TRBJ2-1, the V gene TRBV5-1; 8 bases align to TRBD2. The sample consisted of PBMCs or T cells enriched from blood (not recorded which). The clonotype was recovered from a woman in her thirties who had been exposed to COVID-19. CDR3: CASSPNLAGPYNEQFF. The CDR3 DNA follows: TGCGCCAGCAGCCCGAACCTAGCGGGCCCCTACAATGAGCAGTTCTTC.